One and the same sample provided the 17 T cell receptor beta chains below, sequenced in a study of cytomegalovirus exposure and HLA in healthy donors. PCR used 60 Vbeta primers and 13 Jbeta primers. Libraries were prepared by immunoSEQ multiplex PCR; TCRdb keeps only in-frame clonotypes and omits some of them. Here the sample table reports 150,000 to 200,000 clones. Sequencing was done on a sample of PBMCs. Receptor source: a man in his thirties or forties in good health and CMV-seronegative.

The chain employs TRBV2 and TRBJ2-1; 10 bases fit TRBD2. V lost 2 bases to trimming and J lost 7 bases; unmatched junction nucleotides: 8. The CDR3 loop spans 16 amino acids. CDR1 is SNHLY and CDR2 is FYNNEI in the germline V gene. CDR3 DNA: TGTGCCAGCAGTGAATTACGGGCTAGCGGGAGAAATGAGCAGTTCTTC. It yields the protein CASSELRASGRNEQFF.

The chain recombines TRBV7-2 with TRBJ2-7; D ambiguous. From germline, CDR1 is SGHTA and CDR2 FQGNSA. Between the trimmed V and J ends, which lost 4 bases and 3 bases, there was a span of 10 bases. This CDR3 is 13 amino acids long. CDR3 sequence reads: CASSSWLGYEQYF. CDR3 bases: TGTGCCAGCAGCTCTTGGCTTGGCTACGAGCAGTACTTC.

This rearrangement joins TRBV27 to TRBJ2-7; D call uncertain. V shed 5 bases and J shed 2 bases, with 25 bases lying between them. The CDR3 is 18 amino acids. CDR1 and CDR2 from the germline V gene are MNHEY and SMNVEV (reference sequence). The CDR3: CASSHIPVDKMIPYEQYF. The CDR3 DNA sequence: TGTGCCAGCAGTCACATCCCCGTCGACAAGATGATACCCTACGAGCAGTACTTC.

The chain links TRBV6-1 to TRBJ2-7, with 9 bases matching TRBD2. V was pared by 2 bases and J by 3 bases, with 5 bases of the junction left unmatched. The CDR3 spans 15 residues. Germline CDR1 and CDR2: MNHNS and SASEGT. CDR3 in DNA: TGTGCCAGCAGTGAATTAGCGGGAGAGGTCTACGAGCAGTACTTC. Encoded protein: CASSELAGEVYEQYF.

The rearrangement uses TRBV12-5 and TRBJ2-5; D is unclear. The DNA matches TRBJ2-7 better at its end, which makes the J call doubtful. The length of the CDR3 is 10 residues. The germline CDR1 and CDR2 sequences are LGHNT and FRNRAP. The CDR3, as DNA: TGTGCTAGTGCCCACTACGAGCAGTACTTC. It specifies CASAHYEQYF.

The chain uses TRBV5-1 and TRBJ2-5; TRBD2 is a possible D gene (5 bases). Germline-derived CDR1 and CDR2 are SGHRS and YFSETQ. The CDR3 runs 15 residues. V was shortened by 4 bases and J by 2 bases, with 15 bases between the two germline ends. CDR3 nucleotides: TGCGCCAGCAGCCTGGCCTTGGGCGGGCAAGAGACCCAGTACTTC. It specifies CASSLALGGQETQYF.

The chain combines TRBV7-8 with TRBJ1-5; D unresolved. This CDR3 region has 15 residues. Between the trimmed V and J ends, which lost 2 bases and 8 bases, there was a span of 16 bases. The V gene's germline CDR1 is SGHVS and CDR2 FQNEAQ. CDR3 in amino acids: CASSLREGRLEPQHF. The CDR3 region has the DNA TGTGCCAGCAGCTTAAGGGAGGGTCGGTTGGAGCCCCAGCATTTT.

The gene calls are TRBV18 and TRBJ1-4, with 10 nucleotides matching TRBD1. Germline V gene sequence: CDR1 KGHSH, CDR2 LQKENI. V shed 0 bases and J 7 bases; nucleotides not matched to a gene: 5. The CDR3 has 16 residues. CDR3: CASSPPGDRGIEKLFF. The DNA of the CDR3 is TGTGCCAGCTCACCACCGGGGGACAGGGGCATTGAAAAACTGTTTTTT.

V usage is TRBV2 and J usage is TRBJ1-1; 7 nucleotides line up with TRBD1. There are 12 residues in the CDR3. Germline lookup yields CDR1 SNHLY and CDR2 FYNNEI. J lost 5 bases, V lost 6 bases, and 3 bases had no gene match. The CDR3 loop is CASRKQGTEAFF. CDR3 nucleotides: TGTGCCAGCAGAAAACAGGGGACTGAAGCTTTCTTT. Full variable domain (missing parts from reference TRBV2 and TRBJ1-1): EPEVTQTPSHQVTQMGQEVILRCVPISNHLYFYWYRQILGQKVEFLVSFYNNEISEKSEIFDDQFSVERPDGSNFTLKIRSTKLEDSAMYFCASRKQGTEAFFGQGTRLTVV.

The V and J genes are TRBV19 and TRBJ1-3, with D perhaps TRBD1 (5 bases). The germline CDR1 and CDR2 sequences are LNHDA and SQIVND (reference sequence). The CDR3 spans 16 residues. V was trimmed by 7 bases and J by 1 base, leaving 17 bases between them. The CDR3 region has the DNA TGTGCCAGTATTTCAACGACAGCTTTTTCTGGAAACACCATATATTTT. This gives the protein CASISTTAFSGNTIYF.

The chain joins TRBV11-3 to TRBJ1-1; D is unresolved. Trimming shortened V by 1 base and J by 1 base, and 13 bases separated the two germline ends. Germline CDR1 and CDR2: SGHNT and YENEEA. This CDR3 is 16 amino acids long. The CDR3 bases are TGTGCCAGCAGCTTAGGGTTCACCGGTGGGAACACTGAAGCTTTCTTT. Amino acids: CASSLGFTGGNTEAFF.

J is TRBJ2-5 and V is TRBV4-1; 13 bases agree with TRBD2. Trimming cost V 1 base and J 4 bases; bases outside gene matches: 3. The CDR3 runs to 16 residues. From germline, CDR1 is MGHRA and CDR2 YSYEKL. CDR3 in amino acids: CASSQGLAGGVETQYF. The CDR3 DNA reads as TGCGCCAGCAGCCAAGGACTAGCGGGAGGTGTAGAGACCCAGTACTTC.

The CDR3 DNA sequence: TGCGCCAGCAGCTGGGACAGGCTTTCCTACGAGCAGTACTTC. Its protein product is CASSWDRLSYEQYF. The chain has TRBV4-1 and TRBJ2-7; 8 bases align to TRBD1. This CDR3 contains 14 residues. With V trimmed by 5 bases and J by 1 base, 4 bases remained unmatched. The germline CDR1 and CDR2 sequences are MGHRA and YSYEKL.

The chain employs TRBV14 and TRBJ1-4; 9 positions match TRBD1. The CDR3 consists of 15 residues. Per germline, CDR1 SGHDN and CDR2 FVKESK. V gave up 4 bases and J gave up 3 bases; unmatched junction bases: 3. CDR3 sequence reads: CASSRWTGANEKLFF. The CDR3 DNA reads as TGTGCCAGCAGCCGTTGGACAGGGGCTAATGAAAAACTGTTTTTT.

V usage is TRBV7-7 and J usage is TRBJ2-2, with no clear D. Trimming took 0 bases from V and 7 from J, leaving 12 bases between them. From germline, CDR1 is SSHAT and CDR2 FNYEAQ (reference sequence). The CDR3 contains 15 residues. CDR3: CASSLASGSGGELFF. The CDR3 DNA is TGTGCCAGCAGCTTAGCCTCCGGTTCCGGCGGGGAGCTGTTTTTT.

The DNA for the CDR3 is TGCGCCAGCGGACTAGCGGGAGGGCCCTACGAGCAGTACTTC. This codes for CASGLAGGPYEQYF. The gene calls are TRBV5-1 and TRBJ2-7, with 15 bases identical to TRBD2. Looked up from germline, CDR1 is SGHRS and CDR2 is YFSETQ. The V segment lost 7 bases and the J segment 2 bases; nucleotides outside the gene matches: 1. This CDR3 region has 14 residues.

The chain employs TRBV10-3 and TRBJ2-3; TRBD2 agrees at 11 bases. V gave up 11 bases and J gave up 3 bases; unmatched junction bases: 10. The CDR3 contains 15 residues. CDR1 and CDR2 from the germline V gene are ENHRY and SYGVKD. The CDR3: CAAAGLADPTDTQYF. CDR3 nucleotides: TGTGCCGCAGCGGGACTAGCGGATCCTACAGATACGCAGTATTTT.